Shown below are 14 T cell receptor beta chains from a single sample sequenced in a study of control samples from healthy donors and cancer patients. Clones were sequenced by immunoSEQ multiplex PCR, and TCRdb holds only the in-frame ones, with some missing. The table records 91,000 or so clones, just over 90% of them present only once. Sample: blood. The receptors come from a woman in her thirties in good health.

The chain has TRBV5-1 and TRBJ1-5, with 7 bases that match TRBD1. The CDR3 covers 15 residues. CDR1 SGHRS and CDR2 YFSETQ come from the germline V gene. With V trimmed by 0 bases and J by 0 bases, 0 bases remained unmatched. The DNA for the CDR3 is TGCGCCAGCAGCTTGGGACAGGGTAGCAATCAGCCCCAGCATTTT. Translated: CASSLGQGSNQPQHF.

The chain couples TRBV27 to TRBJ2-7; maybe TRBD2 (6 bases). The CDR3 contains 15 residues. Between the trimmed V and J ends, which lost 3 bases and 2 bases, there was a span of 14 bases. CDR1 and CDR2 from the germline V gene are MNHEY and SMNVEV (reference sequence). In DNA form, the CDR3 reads TGTGCCAGCAGTTTCGGGGTAGCGGATACCTACGAGCAGTACTTC. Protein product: CASSFGVADTYEQYF.

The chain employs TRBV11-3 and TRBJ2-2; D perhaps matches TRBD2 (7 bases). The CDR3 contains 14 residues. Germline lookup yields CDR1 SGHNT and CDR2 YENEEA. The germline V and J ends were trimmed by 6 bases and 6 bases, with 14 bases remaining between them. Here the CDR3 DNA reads TGTGCCAGCAGTCCTGGCGGGGGCCCCGGGGAGCTGTTTTTT. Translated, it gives CASSPGGGPGELFF. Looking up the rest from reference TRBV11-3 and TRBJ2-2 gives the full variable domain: EAGVVQSPRYKIIEKKQPVAFWCNPISGHNTLYWYLQNLGQGPELLIRYENEEAVDDSQLPKDRFSAERLKGVDSTLKIQPAELGDSAVYLCASSPGGGPGELFFGEGSRLTVL.

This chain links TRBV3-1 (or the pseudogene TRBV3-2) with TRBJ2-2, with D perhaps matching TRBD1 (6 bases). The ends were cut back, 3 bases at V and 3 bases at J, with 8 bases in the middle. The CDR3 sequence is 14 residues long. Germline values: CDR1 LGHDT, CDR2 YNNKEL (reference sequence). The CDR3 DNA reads TGTGCCAGCAGCCATGCAGGGGACACCGGGGAGCTGTTTTTT. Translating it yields CASSHAGDTGELFF.

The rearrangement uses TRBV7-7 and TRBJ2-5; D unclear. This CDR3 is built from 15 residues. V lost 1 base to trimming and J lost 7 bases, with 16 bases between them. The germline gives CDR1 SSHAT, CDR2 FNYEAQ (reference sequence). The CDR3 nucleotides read TGTGCCAGCAGCTTAGGCCTGGACCCATCAGGGACCCAGTACTTC. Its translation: CASSLGLDPSGTQYF.

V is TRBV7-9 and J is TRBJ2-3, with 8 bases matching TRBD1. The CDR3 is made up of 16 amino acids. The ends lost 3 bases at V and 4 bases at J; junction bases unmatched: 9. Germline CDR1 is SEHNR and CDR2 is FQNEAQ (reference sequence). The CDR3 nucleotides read TGTGCCAGCAGCTTTGGGACAGGCAACACACCAGATACGCAGTATTTT. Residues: CASSFGTGNTPDTQYF.

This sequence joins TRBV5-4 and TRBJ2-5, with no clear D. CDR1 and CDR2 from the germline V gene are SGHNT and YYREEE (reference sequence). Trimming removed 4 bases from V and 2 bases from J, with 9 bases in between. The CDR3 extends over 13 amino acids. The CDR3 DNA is TGTGCCAGCAGCAGAGCCAGACAAGAGACCCAGTACTTC. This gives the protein CASSRARQETQYF.

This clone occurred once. The CDR3 DNA is TGTGCCAGTAGTATAAGCAGGACCCTGAACACTGAAGCTTTCTTT. This gives the protein CASSISRTLNTEAFF. This chain connects TRBV19 to TRBJ1-1, with unresolved D. Germline-derived CDR1 and CDR2 are LNHDA and SQIVND (reference sequence). The CDR3 spans 15 residues. Trimming removed 2 bases from V and 0 bases from J, with 10 bases in between. Full variable domain (rest looked up from reference TRBV19 and TRBJ1-1): DGGITQSPKYLFRKEGQNVTLSCEQNLNHDAMYWYRQDPGQGLRLIYYSQIVNDFQKGDIAEGYSVSREKKESFPLTVTSAQKNPTAFYLCASSISRTLNTEAFFGQGTRLTVV.

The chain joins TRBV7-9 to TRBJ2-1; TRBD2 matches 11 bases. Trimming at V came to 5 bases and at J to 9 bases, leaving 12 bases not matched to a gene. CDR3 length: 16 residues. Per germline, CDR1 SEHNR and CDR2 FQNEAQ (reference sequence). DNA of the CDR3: TGTGCCAGCAGCCCCCTGCTGGTAGCGGGAGGGGGTGAGCAGTTCTTC. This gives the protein CASSPLLVAGGGEQFF. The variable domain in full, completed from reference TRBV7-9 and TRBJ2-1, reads DTGVSQNPRHKITKRGQNVTFRCDPISEHNRLYWYRQTLGQGPEFLTYFQNEAQLEKSRLLSDRFSAERPKGSFSTLEIQRTEQGDSAMYLCASSPLLVAGGGEQFFGPGTRLTVL.

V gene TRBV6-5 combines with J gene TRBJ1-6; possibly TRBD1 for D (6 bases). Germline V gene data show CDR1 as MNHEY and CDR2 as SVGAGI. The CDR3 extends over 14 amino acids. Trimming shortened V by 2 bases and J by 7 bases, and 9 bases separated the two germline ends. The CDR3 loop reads CASSYADRNSPLHF. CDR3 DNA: TGTGCCAGCAGTTACGCGGACAGAAATTCACCCCTCCACTTT.

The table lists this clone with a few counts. For the CDR3, the DNA is TGTGCCAGCAGTGACGAGGTCGGATCAAATTCACCCCTCCACTTT. This translates into CASSDEVGSNSPLHF. V is TRBV2 and J is TRBJ1-6; D remains ambiguous. The V end lost 3 bases, the J end lost 7 bases, and 13 bases lay between the germline ends. The CDR3 extends over 15 amino acids. Germline CDR1 SNHLY, CDR2 FYNNEI.

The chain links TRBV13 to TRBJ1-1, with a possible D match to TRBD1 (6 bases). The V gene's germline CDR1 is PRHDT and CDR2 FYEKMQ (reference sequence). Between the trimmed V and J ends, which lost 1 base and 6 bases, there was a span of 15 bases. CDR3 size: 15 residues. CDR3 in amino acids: CASSLEGGEPPEAFF. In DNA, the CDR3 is TGTGCCAGCAGCTTAGAAGGGGGTGAACCCCCTGAAGCTTTCTTT. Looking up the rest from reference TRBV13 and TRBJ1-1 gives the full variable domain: AAGVIQSPRHLIKEKRETATLKCYPIPRHDTVYWYQQGPGQDPQFLISFYEKMQSDKGSIPDRFSAQQFSDYHSELNMSSLELGDSALYFCASSLEGGEPPEAFFGQGTRLTVV.

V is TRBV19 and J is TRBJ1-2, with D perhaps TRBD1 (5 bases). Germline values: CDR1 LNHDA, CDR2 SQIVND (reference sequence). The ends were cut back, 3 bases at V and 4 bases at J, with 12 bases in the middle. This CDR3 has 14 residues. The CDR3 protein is CASSIVDSPYGYTF. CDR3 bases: TGTGCCAGTAGTATCGTCGACAGCCCCTATGGCTACACCTTC.

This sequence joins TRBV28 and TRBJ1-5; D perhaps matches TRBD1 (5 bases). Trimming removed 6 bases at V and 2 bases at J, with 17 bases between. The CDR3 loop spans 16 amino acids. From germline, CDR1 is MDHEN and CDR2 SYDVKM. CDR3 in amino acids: CASSRGGAWGNQPQHF. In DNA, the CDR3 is TGTGCCAGCAGCCGGGGCGGGGCCTGGGGCAATCAGCCCCAGCATTTT.